This T cell receptor beta chain was obtained from a study of cytomegalovirus exposure and HLA in healthy donors. The CDR3 runs to 16 residues. Trimming shortened V by 6 bases and J by 2 bases, and 14 bases separated the two germline ends. Germline V gives CDR1 PRHDT, CDR2 FYEKMQ (reference sequence). Profiling relied on immunoSEQ multiplex PCR, and the TCRdb table lists in-frame clones only, not all of them. The sample contains roughly 100,000 clones, about 85% of which appear only once. The sequencing input was PBMCs. The J gene is TRBJ1-6, the V gene TRBV13; TRBD1 is a possible D gene (5 bases). The TCR originated in a woman between 18 and 29 years old in good health and CMV-seropositive. The CDR3 sequence is CASSHAGPTYNSPLHF. The CDR3 bases are TGTGCCAGCAGTCATGCAGGGCCGACCTATAATTCACCCCTCCACTTT.